These 12 T cell receptor beta chains came from one sample sequenced in a study of T cells in Graves' hyperthyroidism and ophthalmopathy. Template material for amplifying TCR beta CDR3 regions consisted of RNA transcripts. Primed by the HTBI set, a first-round RT-PCR was run on the TCR CDR3. TCRdb redid the calling of the multiplex PCR reads with MiXCR, one entry per CDR3 protein. The table records about 350,000 distinct CDR3 sequences, roughly 14% of them present only once. Material: blood. The receptors come from a woman in her thirties with Graves' hyperthyroidism.

This clonotype was recorded many times. J is TRBJ2-7 and V is TRBV10-3; 7 nucleotides agree with TRBD2. The ends lost 6 bases at V and 4 bases at J; junction bases unmatched: 9. Germline V gene lookup returns CDR1 ENHRY and CDR2 SYGVKD. This CDR3 has 14 amino acids. CDR3: CAIRPGLLVYEQYF. CDR3 bases: TGTGCCATCAGACCGGGACTACTCGTGTACGAGCAGTACTTC.

The chain recombines TRBV28 with TRBJ2-1, with 7 bases that match TRBD2. The CDR3 is 16 amino acids. Germline CDR1 and CDR2: MDHEN and SYDVKM. V was clipped by 5 bases and J by 5 bases; unmatched bases: 12. The CDR3 is CASSTRGRASNNEQFF. The CDR3 DNA follows: TGTGCCAGCAGTACCAGAGGGAGGGCCTCTAACAATGAGCAGTTCTTC.

This clonotype was recorded a few times. J is TRBJ1-6 and V is TRBV5-1, with 9 positions matching TRBD1. V gave up 4 bases and J gave up 9 bases; unmatched junction bases: 11. This CDR3 is built from 16 residues. The V gene's germline CDR1 is SGHRS and CDR2 YFSETQ. The CDR3 DNA sequence: TGCGCCAGCAGCCCCGGGACAGGGACTGTTTCTTCACCCCTCCACTTT. Its protein is CASSPGTGTVSSPLHF.

This clonotype was seen ten or more times. The gene calls are TRBV6-1 and TRBJ2-1; 7 bases map to TRBD1. Germline loops: CDR1 MNHNS, CDR2 SASEGT. This CDR3 spans 15 amino acids. With 5 bases clipped from V and 6 bases from J, the junction kept 10 bases outside the gene matches. The CDR3 sequence is CASSWGQTGLNEQFF. The CDR3 bases are TGTGCCAGCAGTTGGGGACAGACGGGGCTCAATGAGCAGTTCTTC.

The chain joins TRBV4-3 to TRBJ1-4; D remains unclear. This CDR3 has 15 residues. Germline CDR1 LGHNA, CDR2 YSLEER. The V gene lost 1 base and the J gene lost 6 bases, with 12 bases spanning the gap. This CDR3 is CASSQGNVGYEKLFF. As DNA, the CDR3 is TGCGCCAGCAGCCAAGGCAACGTCGGTTATGAAAAACTGTTTTTT.

This clonotype showed up many times. The V and J genes are TRBV28 and TRBJ2-5; 12 nucleotides line up with TRBD2. V lost 11 bases, J lost 4 bases, and 17 bases stayed unmatched. This CDR3 region has 17 residues. Germline CDR1 MDHEN, CDR2 SYDVKM. The CDR3 spells CALGTSGFGFNRETQYF. As DNA, the CDR3 is TGTGCCCTCGGGACTAGCGGGTTCGGTTTTAACAGAGAGACCCAGTACTTC.

Comments on this clonotype: A clone one base away is much larger, so this may be a read error. The chain recombines TRBV7-2 with TRBJ2-1; no clear D. The CDR3 has 12 residues. In germline, CDR1 is SGHTA, CDR2 FQGNSA. The ends were cut back, 3 bases at V and 5 bases at J, with 5 bases in the middle. CDR3 in amino acids: CASSFRDNEQFF. The CDR3 DNA reads TGTGCCAGCAGCTTCCGGGACAATGAGCAGTTCTTC. Full variable domain (missing parts from reference TRBV7-2 and TRBJ2-1): GAGVSQSPSNKVTEKGKDVELRCDPISGHTALYWYRQSLGQGLEFLIYFQGNSAPDKSGLPSDRFSAERTGGSVSTLTIQRTQQEDSAVYLCASSFRDNEQFFGPGTRLTVL.

This clonotype has at least ten counts. J is TRBJ2-5 and V is TRBV28, with TRBD1 as a possible D gene (5 bases). This CDR3 has 15 amino acids. V lost 5 bases and J lost 5, with 18 bases in between. The germline gives CDR1 MDHEN, CDR2 SYDVKM. The CDR3 region has the DNA TGTGCCAGCAGTCTACTCGCCTCAGGGTGGGAGACCCAGTACTTC. This translates into CASSLLASGWETQYF.

This clonotype was seen at least ten times. The chain is built from TRBV28 and TRBJ2-1; 11 bases agree with TRBD2. The V segment lost 5 bases and the J segment 8 bases; nucleotides outside the gene matches: 8. CDR3 length: 15 amino acids. Germline values: CDR1 MDHEN, CDR2 SYDVKM. CDR3 loop: CASSLLTSGIYEQFF. The CDR3 DNA follows: TGTGCCAGCAGTCTCCTGACTAGCGGGATCTATGAGCAGTTCTTC.

This clonotype came up many times. V usage is TRBV10-2 and J usage is TRBJ2-1; 16 nucleotides agree with TRBD2. CDR1 and CDR2 from the germline V gene are WSHSY and SAAADI. The CDR3 is 18 amino acids. The V and J ends lost 9 bases and 3 bases, in that order; junction bases with no gene match: 11. The CDR3 nucleotides read TGCGCCAGTACCGGGACTAGCGGGAGGGCCGGCATCTACAATGAGCAGTTCTTC. It translates to CASTGTSGRAGIYNEQFF.

This clonotype was seen a few times. The chain carries TRBV3-1 and TRBJ1-3; D gene unclear. V was shortened by 5 bases and J by 4 bases, with 6 bases between the two germline ends. The CDR3 consists of 12 residues. CDR1 LGHDT and CDR2 YNNKEL come from the germline V gene (reference sequence). CDR3 region: CASSLRGNTIYF. The CDR3 DNA reads as TGTGCCAGCAGCTTAAGGGGAAACACCATATATTTT. The full variable domain, its missing parts supplied by reference TRBV3-1 and TRBJ1-3, is DTAVSQTPKYLVTQMGNDKSIKCEQNLGHDTMYWYKQDSKKFLKIMFSYNNKELIINETVPNRFSPKSPDKAHLNLHINSLELGDSAVYFCASSLRGNTIYFGEGSWLTVV.

The chain links TRBV29-1 to TRBJ2-7; TRBD1 aligns across 10 bases. Trimming removed 8 bases from V and 5 bases from J; junction bases left unmatched: 6. CDR1 SQVTM and CDR2 ANQGSEA come from the germline V gene. The CDR3 totals 12 residues. CDR3 in amino acids: CSTRQGANEQYF. The CDR3 region has the DNA TGCAGCACGAGACAGGGGGCAAACGAGCAGTACTTC.